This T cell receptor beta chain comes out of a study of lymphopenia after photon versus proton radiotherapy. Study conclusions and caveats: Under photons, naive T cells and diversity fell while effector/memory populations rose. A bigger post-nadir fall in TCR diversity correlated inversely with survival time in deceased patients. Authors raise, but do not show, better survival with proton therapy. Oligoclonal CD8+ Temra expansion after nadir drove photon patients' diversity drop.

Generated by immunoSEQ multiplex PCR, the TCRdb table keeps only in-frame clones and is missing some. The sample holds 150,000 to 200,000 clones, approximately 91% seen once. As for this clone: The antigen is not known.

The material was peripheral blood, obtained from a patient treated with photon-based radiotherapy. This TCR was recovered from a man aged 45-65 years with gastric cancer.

The chain's CDR3 is CASSARVTDTQYF. The CDR3 nucleotides are TGTGCCAGCAGCGCCAGGGTGACAGATACGCAGTATTTT. The chain is built from TRBV7-8 and TRBJ2-3; weak D call: TRBD1 (5 bases). CDR3 size: 13 residues. Trimming stripped 5 bases from V and 3 bases from J, with 9 bases between. Germline V lookup: CDR1 SGHVS, CDR2 FQNEAQ.